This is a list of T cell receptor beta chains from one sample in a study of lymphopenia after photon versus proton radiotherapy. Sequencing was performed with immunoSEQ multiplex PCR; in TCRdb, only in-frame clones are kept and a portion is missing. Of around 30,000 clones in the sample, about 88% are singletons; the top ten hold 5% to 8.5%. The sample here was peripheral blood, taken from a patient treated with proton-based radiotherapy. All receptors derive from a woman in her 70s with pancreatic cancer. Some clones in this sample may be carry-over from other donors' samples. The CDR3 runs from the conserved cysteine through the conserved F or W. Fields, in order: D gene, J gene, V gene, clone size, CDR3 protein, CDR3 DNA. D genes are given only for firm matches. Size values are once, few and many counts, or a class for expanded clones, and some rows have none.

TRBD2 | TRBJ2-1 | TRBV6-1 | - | CASTASGRNEQFF | TGTGCCAGCACGGCTAGCGGGAGAAATGAGCAGTTCTTC
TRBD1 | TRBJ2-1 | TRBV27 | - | CASKVDRDRDNEQFF | TGTGCCAGCAAAGTTGACAGGGATCGGGACAATGAGCAGTTCTTC
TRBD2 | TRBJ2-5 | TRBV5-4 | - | CASSLGGGRETQYF | TGTGCCAGCAGCTTGGGGGGGGGTAGAGAGACCCAGTACTTC
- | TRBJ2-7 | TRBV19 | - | CASSTRTDNYEQYF | TGTGCCAGTAGTACCCGGACAGATAACTACGAGCAGTACTTC
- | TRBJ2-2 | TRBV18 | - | CASSWTEAGTGELFF | TGTGCCAGCTCTTGGACGGAGGCCGGGACCGGGGAGCTGTTTTTT
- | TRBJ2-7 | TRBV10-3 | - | CAISESNHMGDGEQYF | TGTGCCATCAGTGAGTCGAACCACATGGGAGATGGCGAGCAGTACTTC
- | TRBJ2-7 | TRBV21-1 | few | CASSERRLAGTYEQYF | TGTGCCAGCAGCGAACGAAGACTAGCGGGAACCTACGAGCAGTACTTC
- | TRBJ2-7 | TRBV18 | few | CASSPNWDTYEQYF | TGTGCCAGCTCACCAAACTGGGACACCTACGAGCAGTACTTC
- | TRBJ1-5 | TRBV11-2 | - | CASSQDRQPQHF | TGTGCCAGCAGCCAGGACCGTCAGCCCCAGCATTTT
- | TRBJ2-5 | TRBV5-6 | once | CASSQTGLGTQYF | TGTGCCAGCAGCCAAACAGGGTTGGGGACCCAGTACTTC
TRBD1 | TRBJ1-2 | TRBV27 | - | CASSLSRQGSGYTF | TGTGCCAGCAGTTTATCGAGACAGGGTAGCGGCTACACCTTC
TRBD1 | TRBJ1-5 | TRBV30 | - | CAWSGTGNQPQHF | TGTGCCTGGAGCGGGACAGGGAATCAGCCCCAGCATTTT
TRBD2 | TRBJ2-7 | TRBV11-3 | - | CASSAYGTSETYEQYF | TGTGCCAGCAGCGCCTACGGGACTAGCGAAACCTACGAGCAGTACTTC
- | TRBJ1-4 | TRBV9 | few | CASSAGPSGNSGEKLFF | TGTGCCAGCAGCGCTGGGCCCTCAGGGAATTCGGGTGAAAAACTGTTTTTT
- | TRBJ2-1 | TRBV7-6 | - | CASSLLGGPYNEQFF | TGTGCCAGCAGCTTATTGGGGGGGCCTTACAATGAGCAGTTCTTC
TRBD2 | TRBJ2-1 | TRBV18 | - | CASSPGLDNEQFF | TGTGCCAGCTCACCGGGACTAGACAATGAGCAGTTCTTC
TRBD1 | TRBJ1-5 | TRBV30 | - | CAWNRQGGNQPQHF | TGTGCCTGGAATCGACAGGGAGGGAATCAGCCCCAGCATTTT
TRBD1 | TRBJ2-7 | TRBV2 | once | CASIQTGQTSYEQYF | TGTGCCAGCATTCAAACGGGACAGACATCCTACGAGCAGTACTTC
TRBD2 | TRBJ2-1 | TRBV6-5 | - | CASSRREAYNEQFF | TGTGCCAGCAGTCGACGGGAGGCCTACAATGAGCAGTTCTTC
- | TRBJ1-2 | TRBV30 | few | CAWSVHPLRGRGYGYTF | TGTGCCTGGAGTGTACACCCCTTAAGGGGAAGAGGCTATGGCTACACCTTC
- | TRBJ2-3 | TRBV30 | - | CAWSPGLSTDTQYF | TGTGCCTGGAGTCCGGGACTCAGCACAGATACGCAGTATTTT
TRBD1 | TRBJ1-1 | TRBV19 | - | CASTRTGNTEAFF | TGTGCCAGTACCCGGACAGGGAACACTGAAGCTTTCTTT
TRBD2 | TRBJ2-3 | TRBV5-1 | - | CASSPTSGTDTQYF | TGCGCCAGCAGCCCGACTAGCGGCACAGATACGCAGTATTTT
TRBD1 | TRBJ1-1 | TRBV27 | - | CASRGTGATEAFF | TGTGCCAGCAGGGGGACAGGGGCAACTGAAGCTTTCTTT
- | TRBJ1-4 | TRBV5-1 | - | CASSLGTVSEKLFF | TGCGCCAGCAGCTTGGGGACAGTTAGCGAAAAACTGTTTTTT
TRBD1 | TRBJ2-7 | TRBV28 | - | CASSWDRGDYEQYF | TGTGCCAGCAGCTGGGACAGGGGCGACTACGAGCAGTACTTC
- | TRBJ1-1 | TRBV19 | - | CASSINEGTEAFF | TGTGCCAGTAGTATTAACGAGGGGACTGAAGCTTTCTTT
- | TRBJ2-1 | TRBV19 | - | CASTPGREPVDEQFF | TGTGCCAGTACCCCTGGTCGGGAGCCTGTCGATGAGCAGTTCTTC
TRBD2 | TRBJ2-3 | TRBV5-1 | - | CASKKTSGTPDTQYF | TGCGCCAGCAAAAAGACTAGCGGGACCCCAGATACGCAGTATTTT
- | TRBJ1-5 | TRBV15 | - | CATSRDLQGGQPQHF | TGTGCCACCAGCAGAGATTTACAGGGAGGTCAGCCCCAGCATTTT
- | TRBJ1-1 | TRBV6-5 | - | CASSYSPWNTEAFF | TGTGCCAGCAGTTACTCTCCATGGAACACTGAAGCTTTCTTT
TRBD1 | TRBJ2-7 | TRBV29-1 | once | CSVGGGTGAYEQYF | TGCAGCGTGGGGGGTGGGACAGGAGCCTACGAGCAGTACTTC
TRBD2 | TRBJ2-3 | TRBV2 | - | CASSGTSGRGDTQYF | TGTGCCAGCAGTGGGACTAGCGGGAGGGGAGATACGCAGTATTTT
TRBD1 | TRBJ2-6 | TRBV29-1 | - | CSAQGVLSGANVLTF | TGCAGCGCACAGGGGGTCCTCTCTGGGGCCAACGTCCTGACTTTC
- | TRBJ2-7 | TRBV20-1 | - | CSARGLGEQYF | TGCAGTGCTAGAGGATTGGGCGAGCAGTACTTC
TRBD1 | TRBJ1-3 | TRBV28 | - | CASSSRTGSGNTIYF | TGTGCCAGCAGTTCACGGACAGGCTCTGGAAACACCATATATTTT
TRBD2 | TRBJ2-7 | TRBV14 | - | CASSQLAGASEQYF | TGTGCCAGCAGCCAACTAGCGGGGGCCTCCGAGCAGTACTTC
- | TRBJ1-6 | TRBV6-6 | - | CASSYSPDSNSPLHF | TGTGCCAGCAGTTACTCCCCCGACAGCAATTCACCCCTCCACTTT